These 8 T cell receptor beta chains originate from one sample sequenced in a study of T-cell reconstitution after alpha-beta-depleted transplantation in children. The TCRbeta library incorporated unique molecular identifiers. TCRdb reanalysed the PCR reads using MiXCR and keeps one entry per CDR3 protein. The data contain approximately 800,000 distinct CDR3 sequences, about 15% of them singletons. The sequences come from PBMCs, mostly from graft donor cells, collected 360 days after TCRalphabeta/CD19-depleted stem cell transplant. These receptors were obtained from a male patient younger than 18 who had a stem cell transplant for acute lymphoblastic leukemia, so the T cells may come from the graft donor.

This clonotype was seen ten or more times. The chain employs TRBV27 and TRBJ1-1, with D maybe TRBD1 (6 bases). CDR1 MNHEY and CDR2 SMNVEV come from the germline V gene (reference sequence). The V gene lost 0 bases and the J gene lost 5 bases, with 10 bases spanning the gap. CDR3 length equals 14 residues. The CDR3 loop is CASSLSGAGTEAFF. DNA for the CDR3: TGTGCCAGCAGTTTATCGGGGGCTGGTACTGAAGCTTTCTTT.

The chain recombines TRBV5-1 with TRBJ2-1; D is ambiguous. The length of the CDR3 is 14 residues. V gave up 0 bases and J gave up 8 bases, with 12 bases separating them. The germline V gene has CDR1 SGHRS and CDR2 YFSETQ. The CDR3 coding sequence is TGCGCCAGCAGCTTGGACTCTAGAGGCCATGAGCAGTTCTTC. This codes for CASSLDSRGHEQFF.

This clonotype was detected a few times. The rearrangement links TRBV14 to TRBJ2-1; 11 bases are shared with TRBD2. Looked up from germline, CDR1 is SGHDN and CDR2 is FVKESK. The CDR3 loop spans 18 amino acids. The V gene end was trimmed by 3 bases and the J gene end by 1 base; junction bases not matched to a gene: 8. The CDR3 sequence is CASSHSGRALGSYNEQFF. The CDR3 DNA is TGTGCCAGCAGCCATAGCGGGAGGGCCCTAGGGTCCTACAATGAGCAGTTCTTC.

The rearrangement uses TRBV29-1 and TRBJ1-2, with 9 bases aligning to TRBD1. Trimming at V came to 0 bases and at J to 6 bases, leaving 2 bases not matched to a gene. Germline V gene sequence: CDR1 SQVTM, CDR2 ANQGSEA. This CDR3 is 13 amino acids long. DNA for the CDR3: TGCAGCGTTGAAGATGGGACAGGGAATGGCTACACCTTC. It is translated as CSVEDGTGNGYTF. Drawing the rest from reference TRBV29-1 and TRBJ1-2, the complete variable domain is SAVISQKPSRDICQRGTSLTIQCQVDSQVTMMFWYRQQPGQSLTLIATANQGSEATYESGFVIDKFPISRPNLTFSTLTVSNMSPEDSSIYLCSVEDGTGNGYTFGSGTRLTVV.

The sample holds a few counts of this clonotype. The chain's CDR3 is CASSSRGTGEGSAGELFF. In nucleotides, the CDR3 is TGTGCCAGCAGCTCCCGTGGCACAGGGGAAGGCTCGGCCGGGGAGCTGTTTTTT. The chain links TRBV11-2 to TRBJ2-2; 7 nucleotides agree with TRBD1. Germline assignment: CDR1 SGHAT and CDR2 FQNNGV. The CDR3 is made up of 18 amino acids. Trimming cost V 4 bases and J 6 bases; bases outside gene matches: 17.

Ten or more counts support this clonotype. V is TRBV5-1 and J is TRBJ2-1; 7 bases are a match to TRBD2. V shed 1 base and J 7 bases; nucleotides not matched to a gene: 5. Germline CDR1 is SGHRS and CDR2 is YFSETQ. The CDR3 has 14 amino acids. The CDR3 DNA reads TGCGCCAGCAGCTTGTACGGGACTATAAATGAGCAGTTCTTC. It yields the protein CASSLYGTINEQFF.

This clonotype was found a few times. The chain combines TRBV18 with TRBJ2-6; 7 bases fit TRBD2. Germline CDR1 KGHSH, CDR2 LQKENI. V shed 3 bases, J shed 2 bases, and the junction held 7 bases outside the gene matches. There are 17 residues in the CDR3. Here the CDR3 reads CASSPASGPTGANVLTF. DNA of the CDR3: TGTGCCAGCTCACCGGCTAGCGGTCCGACTGGGGCCAACGTCCTGACTTTC.

This clonotype was seen a handful of times. Here the CDR3 reads CASSPGTPVSGNTIYF. CDR3 nucleotides: TGCGCCAGCAGCCCAGGGACACCCGTCTCTGGAAACACCATATATTTT. This chain uses TRBV5-1 with TRBJ1-3; possibly TRBD1 for D (6 bases). This CDR3 has 16 amino acids. The V gene's germline CDR1 is SGHRS and CDR2 YFSETQ. V was trimmed by 4 bases and J by 0 bases, leaving 14 bases between them.